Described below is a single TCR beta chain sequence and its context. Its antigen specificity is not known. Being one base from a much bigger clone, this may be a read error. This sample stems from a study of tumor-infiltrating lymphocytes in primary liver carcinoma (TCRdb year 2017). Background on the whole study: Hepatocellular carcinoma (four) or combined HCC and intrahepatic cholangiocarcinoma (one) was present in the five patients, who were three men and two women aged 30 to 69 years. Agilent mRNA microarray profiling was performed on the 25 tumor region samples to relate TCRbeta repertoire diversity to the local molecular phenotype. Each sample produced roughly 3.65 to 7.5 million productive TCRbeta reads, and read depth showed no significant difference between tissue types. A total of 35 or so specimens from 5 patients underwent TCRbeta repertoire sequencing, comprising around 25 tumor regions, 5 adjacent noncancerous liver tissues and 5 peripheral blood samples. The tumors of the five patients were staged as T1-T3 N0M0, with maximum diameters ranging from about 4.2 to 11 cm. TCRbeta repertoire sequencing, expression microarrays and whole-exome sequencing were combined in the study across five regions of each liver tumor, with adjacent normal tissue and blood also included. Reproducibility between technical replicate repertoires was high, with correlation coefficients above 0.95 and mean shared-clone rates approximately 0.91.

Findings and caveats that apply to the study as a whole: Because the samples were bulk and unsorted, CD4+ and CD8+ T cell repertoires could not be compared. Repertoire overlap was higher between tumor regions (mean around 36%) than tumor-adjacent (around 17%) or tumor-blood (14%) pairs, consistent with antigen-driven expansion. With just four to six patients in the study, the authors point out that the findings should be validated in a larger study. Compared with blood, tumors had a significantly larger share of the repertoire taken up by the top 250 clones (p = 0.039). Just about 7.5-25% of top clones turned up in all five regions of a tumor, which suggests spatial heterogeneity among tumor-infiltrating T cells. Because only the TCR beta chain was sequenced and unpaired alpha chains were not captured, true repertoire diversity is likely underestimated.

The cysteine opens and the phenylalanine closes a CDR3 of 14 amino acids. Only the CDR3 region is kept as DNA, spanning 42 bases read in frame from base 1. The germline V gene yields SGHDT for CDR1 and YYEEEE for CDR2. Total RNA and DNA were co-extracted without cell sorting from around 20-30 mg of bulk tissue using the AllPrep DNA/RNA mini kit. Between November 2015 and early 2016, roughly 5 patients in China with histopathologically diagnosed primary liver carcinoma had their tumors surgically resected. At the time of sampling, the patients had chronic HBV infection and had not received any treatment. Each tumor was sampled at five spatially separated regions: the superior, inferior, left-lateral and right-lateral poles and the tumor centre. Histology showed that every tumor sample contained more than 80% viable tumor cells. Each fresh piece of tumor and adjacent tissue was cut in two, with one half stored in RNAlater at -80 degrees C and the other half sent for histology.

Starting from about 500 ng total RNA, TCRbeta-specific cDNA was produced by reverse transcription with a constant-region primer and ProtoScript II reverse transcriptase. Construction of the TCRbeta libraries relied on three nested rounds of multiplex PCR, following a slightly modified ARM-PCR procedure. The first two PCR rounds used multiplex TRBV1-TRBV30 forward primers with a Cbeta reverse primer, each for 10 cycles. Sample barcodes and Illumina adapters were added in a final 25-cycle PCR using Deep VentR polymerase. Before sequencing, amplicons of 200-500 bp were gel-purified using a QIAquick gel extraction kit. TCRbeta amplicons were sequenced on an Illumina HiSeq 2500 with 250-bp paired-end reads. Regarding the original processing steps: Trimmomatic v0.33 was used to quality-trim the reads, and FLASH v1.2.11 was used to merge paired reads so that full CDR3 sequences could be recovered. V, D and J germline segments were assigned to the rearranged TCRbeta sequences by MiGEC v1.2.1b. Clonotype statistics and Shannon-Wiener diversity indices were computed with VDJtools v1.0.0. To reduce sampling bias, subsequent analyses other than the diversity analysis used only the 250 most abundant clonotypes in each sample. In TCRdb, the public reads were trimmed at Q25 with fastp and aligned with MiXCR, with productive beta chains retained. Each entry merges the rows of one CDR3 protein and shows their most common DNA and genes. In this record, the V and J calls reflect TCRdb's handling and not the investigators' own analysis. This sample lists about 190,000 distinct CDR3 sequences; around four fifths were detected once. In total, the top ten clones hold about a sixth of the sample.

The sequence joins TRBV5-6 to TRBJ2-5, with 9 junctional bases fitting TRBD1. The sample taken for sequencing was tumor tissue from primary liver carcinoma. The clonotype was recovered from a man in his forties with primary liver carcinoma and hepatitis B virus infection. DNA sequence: TGTGTCAGCAGCCCAGCGACAGGGGGAGAGACCCAGTACTTC. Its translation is CVSSPATGGETQYF.